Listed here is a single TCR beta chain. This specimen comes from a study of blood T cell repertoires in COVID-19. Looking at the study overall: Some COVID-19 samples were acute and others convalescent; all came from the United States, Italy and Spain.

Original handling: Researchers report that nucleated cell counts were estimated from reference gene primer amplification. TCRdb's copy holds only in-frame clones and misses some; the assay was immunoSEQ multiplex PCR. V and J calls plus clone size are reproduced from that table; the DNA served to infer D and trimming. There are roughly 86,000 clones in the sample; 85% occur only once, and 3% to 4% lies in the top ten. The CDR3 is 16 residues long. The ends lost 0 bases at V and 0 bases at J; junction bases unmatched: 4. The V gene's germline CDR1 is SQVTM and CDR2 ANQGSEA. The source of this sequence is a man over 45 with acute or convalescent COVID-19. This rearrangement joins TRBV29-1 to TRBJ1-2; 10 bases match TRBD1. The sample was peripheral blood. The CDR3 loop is CSVEDRDRGANYGYTF. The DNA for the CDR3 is TGCAGCGTTGAAGACCGGGACAGGGGAGCTAACTATGGCTACACCTTC.